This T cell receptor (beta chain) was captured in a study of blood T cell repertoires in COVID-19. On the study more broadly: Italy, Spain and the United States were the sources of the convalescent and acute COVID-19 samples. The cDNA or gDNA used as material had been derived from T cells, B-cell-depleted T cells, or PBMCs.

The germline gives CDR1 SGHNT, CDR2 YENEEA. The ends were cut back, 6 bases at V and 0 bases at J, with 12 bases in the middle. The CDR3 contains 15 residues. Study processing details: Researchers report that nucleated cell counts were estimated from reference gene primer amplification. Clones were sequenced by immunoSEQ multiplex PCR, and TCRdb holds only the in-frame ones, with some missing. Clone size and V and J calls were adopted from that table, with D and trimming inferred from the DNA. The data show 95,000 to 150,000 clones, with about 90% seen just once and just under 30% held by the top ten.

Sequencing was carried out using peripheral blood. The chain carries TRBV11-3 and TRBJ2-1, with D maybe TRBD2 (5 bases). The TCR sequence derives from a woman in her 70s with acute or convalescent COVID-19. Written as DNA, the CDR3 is TGTGCCAGCAGGGCGGACTTGCACTCCTACAATGAGCAGTTCTTC. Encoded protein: CASRADLHSYNEQFF.